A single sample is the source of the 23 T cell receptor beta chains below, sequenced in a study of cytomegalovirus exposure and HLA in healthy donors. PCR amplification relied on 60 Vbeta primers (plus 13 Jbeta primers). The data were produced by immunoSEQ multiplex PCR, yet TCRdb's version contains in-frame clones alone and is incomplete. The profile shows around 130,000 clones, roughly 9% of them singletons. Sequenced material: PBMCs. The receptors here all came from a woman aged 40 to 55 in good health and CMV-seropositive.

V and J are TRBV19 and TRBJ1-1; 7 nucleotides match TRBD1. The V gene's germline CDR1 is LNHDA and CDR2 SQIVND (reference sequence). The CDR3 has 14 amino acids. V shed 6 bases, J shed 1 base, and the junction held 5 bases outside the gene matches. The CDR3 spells CASRDRPGNTEAFF. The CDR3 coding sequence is TGTGCCAGTAGGGACAGGCCCGGGAACACTGAAGCTTTCTTT.

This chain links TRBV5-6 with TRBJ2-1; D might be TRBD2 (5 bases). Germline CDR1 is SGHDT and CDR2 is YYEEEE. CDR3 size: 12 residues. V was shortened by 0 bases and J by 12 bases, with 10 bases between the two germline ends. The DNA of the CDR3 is TGTGCCAGCAGCTTGGCTCCGAGCGGGCAGTTCTTC. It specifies CASSLAPSGQFF. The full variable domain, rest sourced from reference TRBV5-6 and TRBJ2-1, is DAGVTQSPTHLIKTRGQQVTLRCSPKSGHDTVSWYQQALGQGPQFIFQYYEEEERQRGNFPDRFSGHQFPNYSSELNVNALLLGDSALYLCASSLAPSGQFFGPGTRLTVL.

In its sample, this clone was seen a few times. As DNA, the CDR3 is TGTGCCAGTAGAATCTGGCAGGGTGGAAATCAGCCCCAGCATTTT. This sequence encodes CASRIWQGGNQPQHF. The rearrangement joins TRBV19 to TRBJ1-5; D is perhaps TRBD1 (5 bases). The CDR3 extends over 15 amino acids. The germline V gene encodes CDR1 LNHDA and CDR2 SQIVND (reference sequence). The germline V and J ends were trimmed by 6 bases and 4 bases, with 16 bases remaining between them.

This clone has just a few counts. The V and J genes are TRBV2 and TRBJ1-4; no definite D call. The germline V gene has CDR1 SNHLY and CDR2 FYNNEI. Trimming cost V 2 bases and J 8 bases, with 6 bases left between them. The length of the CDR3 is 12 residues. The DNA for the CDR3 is TGTGCCAGCAGTGAAATGCGAGAAAAACTGTTTTTT. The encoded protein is CASSEMREKLFF.

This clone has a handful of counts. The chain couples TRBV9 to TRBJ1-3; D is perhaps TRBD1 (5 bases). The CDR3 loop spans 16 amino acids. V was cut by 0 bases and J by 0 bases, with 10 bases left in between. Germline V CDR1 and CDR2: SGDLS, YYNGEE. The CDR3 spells CASSVGPGNSGNTIYF. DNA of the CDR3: TGTGCCAGCAGCGTAGGACCAGGGAACTCTGGAAACACCATATATTTT.

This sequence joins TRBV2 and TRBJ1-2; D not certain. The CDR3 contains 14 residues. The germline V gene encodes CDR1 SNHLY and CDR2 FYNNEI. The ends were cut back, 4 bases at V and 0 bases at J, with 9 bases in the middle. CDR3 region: CASSVGGANYGYTF. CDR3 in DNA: TGTGCCAGCAGTGTCGGCGGGGCTAACTATGGCTACACCTTC.

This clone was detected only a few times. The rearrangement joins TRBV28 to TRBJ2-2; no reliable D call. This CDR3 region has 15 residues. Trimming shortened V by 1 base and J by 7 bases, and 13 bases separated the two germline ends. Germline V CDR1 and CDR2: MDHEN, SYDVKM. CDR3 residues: CASSLLESYGGELFF. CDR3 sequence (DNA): TGTGCCAGCAGTTTATTGGAGAGCTACGGCGGGGAGCTGTTTTTT.

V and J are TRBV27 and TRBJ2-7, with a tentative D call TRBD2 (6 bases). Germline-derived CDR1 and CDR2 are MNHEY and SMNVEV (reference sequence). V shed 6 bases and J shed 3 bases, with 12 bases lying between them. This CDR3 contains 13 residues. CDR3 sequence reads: CASRMMGGYEQYF. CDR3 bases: TGTGCCAGCAGGATGATGGGGGGCTACGAGCAGTACTTC.

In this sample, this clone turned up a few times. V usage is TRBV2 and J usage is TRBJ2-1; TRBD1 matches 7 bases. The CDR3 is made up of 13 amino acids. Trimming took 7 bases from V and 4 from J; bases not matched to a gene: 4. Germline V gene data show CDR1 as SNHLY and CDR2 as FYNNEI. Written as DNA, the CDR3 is TGTGCCAGCACTCTGGACAGGTACAATGAGCAGTTCTTC. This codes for CASTLDRYNEQFF. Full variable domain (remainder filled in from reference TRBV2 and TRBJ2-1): EPEVTQTPSHQVTQMGQEVILRCVPISNHLYFYWYRQILGQKVEFLVSFYNNEISEKSEIFDDQFSVERPDGSNFTLKIRSTKLEDSAMYFCASTLDRYNEQFFGPGTRLTVL.

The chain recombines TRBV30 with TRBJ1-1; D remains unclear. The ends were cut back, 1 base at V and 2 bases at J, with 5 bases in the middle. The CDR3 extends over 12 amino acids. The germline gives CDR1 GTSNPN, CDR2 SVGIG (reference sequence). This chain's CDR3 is CAWSAVNTEAFF. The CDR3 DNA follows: TGTGCCTGGAGTGCGGTAAACACTGAAGCTTTCTTT.

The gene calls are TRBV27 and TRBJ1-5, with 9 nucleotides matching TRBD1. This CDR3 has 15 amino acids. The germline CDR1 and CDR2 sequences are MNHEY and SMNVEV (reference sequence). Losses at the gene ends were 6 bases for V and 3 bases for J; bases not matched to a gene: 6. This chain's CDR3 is CASSLTGGFNQPQHF. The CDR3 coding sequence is TGTGCCAGCAGCTTGACAGGGGGTTTCAATCAGCCCCAGCATTTT.

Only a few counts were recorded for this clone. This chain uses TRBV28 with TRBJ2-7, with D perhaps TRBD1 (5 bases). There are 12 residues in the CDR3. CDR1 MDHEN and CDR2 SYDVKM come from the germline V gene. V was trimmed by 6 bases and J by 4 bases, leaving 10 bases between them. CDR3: CASRTARYEQYF. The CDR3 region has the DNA TGTGCCAGCAGGACAGCCAGATACGAGCAGTACTTC.

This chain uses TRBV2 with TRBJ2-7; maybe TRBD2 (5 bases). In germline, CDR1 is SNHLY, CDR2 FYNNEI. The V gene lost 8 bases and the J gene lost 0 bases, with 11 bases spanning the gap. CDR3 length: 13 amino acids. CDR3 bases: TGTGCCAGCGGGGAGCGTAGCTCCTACGAGCAGTACTTC. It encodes CASGERSSYEQYF.

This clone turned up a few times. CDR3 sequence (DNA): TGTGCCAGCAGCTGGACAGGGGGCGACACCGGGGAGCTGTTTTTT. It codes for CASSWTGGDTGELFF. The rearrangement uses TRBV5-5 and TRBJ2-2, with TRBD1 matching over 11 bases. The CDR3 contains 15 residues. V lost 3 bases, J lost 3 bases, and 1 base stayed unmatched. Per germline, CDR1 SGHKS and CDR2 YYEKEE (reference sequence). The entire variable domain, with the rest obtained from reference TRBV5-5 and TRBJ2-2, is as follows: DAGVTQSPTHLIKTRGQQVTLRCSPISGHKSVSWYQQVLGQGPQFIFQYYEKEERGRGNFPDRFSARQFPNYSSELNVNALLLGDSALYLCASSWTGGDTGELFFGEGSRLTVL.

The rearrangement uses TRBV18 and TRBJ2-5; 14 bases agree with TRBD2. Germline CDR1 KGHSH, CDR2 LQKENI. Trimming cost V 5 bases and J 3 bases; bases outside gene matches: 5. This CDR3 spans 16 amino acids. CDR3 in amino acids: CASSSGLAGGEETQYF. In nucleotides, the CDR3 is TGTGCCAGCTCATCCGGACTAGCGGGGGGAGAAGAGACCCAGTACTTC.

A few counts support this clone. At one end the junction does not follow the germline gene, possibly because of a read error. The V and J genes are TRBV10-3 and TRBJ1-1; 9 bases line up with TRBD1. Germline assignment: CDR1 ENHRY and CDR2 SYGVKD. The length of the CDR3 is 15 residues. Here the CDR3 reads CAISESGTGRTEAFF. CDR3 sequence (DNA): TGTGCCATCAGCGAGTCAGGGACAGGGCGCACTGAAGCTTTCTTT.

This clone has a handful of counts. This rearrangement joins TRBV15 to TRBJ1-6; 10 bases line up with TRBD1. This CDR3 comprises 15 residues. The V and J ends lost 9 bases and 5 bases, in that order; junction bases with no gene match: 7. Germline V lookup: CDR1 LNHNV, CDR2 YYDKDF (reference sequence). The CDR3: CATSRGTGDNSPLHF. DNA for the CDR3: TGTGCCACTTCCCGGGGGACAGGGGATAATTCACCCCTCCACTTT.

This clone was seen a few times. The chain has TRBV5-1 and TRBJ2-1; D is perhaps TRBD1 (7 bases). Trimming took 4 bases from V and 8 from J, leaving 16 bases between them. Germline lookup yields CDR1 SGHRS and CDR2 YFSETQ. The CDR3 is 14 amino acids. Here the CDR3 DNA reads TGCGCCAGCAGCGTACAGGGGCGCGGGGATGAGCAGTTCTTC. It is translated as CASSVQGRGDEQFF.

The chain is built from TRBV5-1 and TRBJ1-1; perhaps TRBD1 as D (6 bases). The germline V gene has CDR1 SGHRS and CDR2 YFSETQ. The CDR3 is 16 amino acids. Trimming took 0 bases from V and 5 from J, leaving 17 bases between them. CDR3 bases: TGCGCCAGCAGCTTGGGAGGGACAAGATCAGGTACTGAAGCTTTCTTT. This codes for CASSLGGTRSGTEAFF.

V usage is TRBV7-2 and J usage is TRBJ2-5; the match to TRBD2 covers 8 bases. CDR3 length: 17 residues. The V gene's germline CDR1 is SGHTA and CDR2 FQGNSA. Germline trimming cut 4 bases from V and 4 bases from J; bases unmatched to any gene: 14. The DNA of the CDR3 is TGTGCCAGCAGCTCTCGAGGGACTAGAGGACCTCCAGAGACCCAGTACTTC. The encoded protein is CASSSRGTRGPPETQYF.

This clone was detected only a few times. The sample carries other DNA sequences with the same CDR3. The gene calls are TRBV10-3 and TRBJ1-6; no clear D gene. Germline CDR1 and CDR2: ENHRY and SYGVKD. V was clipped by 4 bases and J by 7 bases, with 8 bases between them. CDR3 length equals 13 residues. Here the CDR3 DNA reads TGTGCCATCAGTGTGGGCAGCAATTCACCCCTCCACTTT. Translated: CAISVGSNSPLHF.

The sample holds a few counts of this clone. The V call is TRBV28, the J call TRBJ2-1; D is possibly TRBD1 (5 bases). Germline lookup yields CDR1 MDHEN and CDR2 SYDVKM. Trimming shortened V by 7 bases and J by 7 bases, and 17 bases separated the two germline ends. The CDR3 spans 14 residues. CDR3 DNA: TGTGCCAGCATAGAAAGGGGCAGGGCGAATGAGCAGTTCTTC. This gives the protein CASIERGRANEQFF.

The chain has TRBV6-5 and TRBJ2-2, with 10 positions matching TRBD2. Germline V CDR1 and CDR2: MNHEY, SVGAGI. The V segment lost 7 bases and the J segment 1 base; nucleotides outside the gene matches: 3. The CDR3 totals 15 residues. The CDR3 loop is CASNRLAGNTGELFF. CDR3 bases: TGTGCCAGCAATCGACTAGCGGGGAACACCGGGGAGCTGTTTTTT.